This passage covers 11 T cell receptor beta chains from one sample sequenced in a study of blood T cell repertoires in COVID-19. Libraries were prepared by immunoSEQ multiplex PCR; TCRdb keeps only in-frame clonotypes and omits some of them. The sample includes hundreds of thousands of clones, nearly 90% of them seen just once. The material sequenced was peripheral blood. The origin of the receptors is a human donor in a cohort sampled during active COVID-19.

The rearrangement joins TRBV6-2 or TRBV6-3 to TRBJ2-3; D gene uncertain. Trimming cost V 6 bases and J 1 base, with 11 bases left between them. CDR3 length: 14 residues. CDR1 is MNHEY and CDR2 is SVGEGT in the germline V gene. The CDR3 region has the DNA TGTGCCAGCAGCCGGCCTAGAGGCACAGATACGCAGTATTTT. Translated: CASSRPRGTDTQYF.

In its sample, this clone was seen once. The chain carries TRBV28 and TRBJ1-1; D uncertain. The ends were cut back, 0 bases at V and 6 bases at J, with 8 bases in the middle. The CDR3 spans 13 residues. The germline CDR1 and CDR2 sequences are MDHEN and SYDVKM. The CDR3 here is CASSLWGSSEAFF. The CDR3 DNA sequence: TGTGCCAGCAGTTTATGGGGCAGCTCTGAAGCTTTCTTT.

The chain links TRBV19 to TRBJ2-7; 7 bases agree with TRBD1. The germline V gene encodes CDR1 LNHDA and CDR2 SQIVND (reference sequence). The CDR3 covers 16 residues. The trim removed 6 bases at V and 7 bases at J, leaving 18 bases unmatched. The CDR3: CASSLDRSPILREQYF. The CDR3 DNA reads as TGTGCCAGTAGCTTGGACAGGTCTCCAATCTTACGGGAGCAGTACTTC.

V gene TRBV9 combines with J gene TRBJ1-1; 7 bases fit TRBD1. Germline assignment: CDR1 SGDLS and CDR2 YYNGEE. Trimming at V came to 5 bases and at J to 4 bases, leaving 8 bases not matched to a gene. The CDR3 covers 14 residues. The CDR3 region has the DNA TGTGCCAGCAGAGGAGGGGGCGCAGGCACTGAAGCTTTCTTT. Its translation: CASRGGGAGTEAFF.

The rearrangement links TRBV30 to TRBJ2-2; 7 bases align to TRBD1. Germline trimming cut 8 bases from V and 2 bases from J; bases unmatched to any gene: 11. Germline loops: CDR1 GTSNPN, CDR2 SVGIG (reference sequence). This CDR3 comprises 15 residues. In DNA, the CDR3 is TGTGCCCGCTCCGGGACAGCTTCTAACACCGGGGAGCTGTTTTTT. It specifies CARSGTASNTGELFF.

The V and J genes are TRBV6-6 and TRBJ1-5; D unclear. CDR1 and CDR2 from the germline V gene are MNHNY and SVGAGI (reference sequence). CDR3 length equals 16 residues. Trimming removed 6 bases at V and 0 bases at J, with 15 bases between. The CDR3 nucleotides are TGTGCCAGCAGCGTCACGACTGAGTATAGCAATCAGCCCCAGCATTTT. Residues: CASSVTTEYSNQPQHF.

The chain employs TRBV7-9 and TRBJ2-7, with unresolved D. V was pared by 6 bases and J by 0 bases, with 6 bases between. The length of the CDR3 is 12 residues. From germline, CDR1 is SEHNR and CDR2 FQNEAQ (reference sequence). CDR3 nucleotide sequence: TGTGCCAGCAGATCGAGCTCCTACGAGCAGTACTTC. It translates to CASRSSSYEQYF.

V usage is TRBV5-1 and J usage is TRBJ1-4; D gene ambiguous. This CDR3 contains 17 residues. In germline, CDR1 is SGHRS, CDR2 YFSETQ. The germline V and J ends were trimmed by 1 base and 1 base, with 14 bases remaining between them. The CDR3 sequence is CASSLRAKEETNEKLFF. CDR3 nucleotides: TGCGCCAGCAGCTTGAGGGCCAAGGAGGAAACTAATGAAAAACTGTTTTTT.

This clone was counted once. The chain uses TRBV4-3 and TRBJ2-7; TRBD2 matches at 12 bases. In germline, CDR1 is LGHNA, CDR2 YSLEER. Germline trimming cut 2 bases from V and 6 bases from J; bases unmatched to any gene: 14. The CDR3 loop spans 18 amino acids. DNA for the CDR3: TGCGCCAGCAGCCAATCCAGCCTAGCGGGAGGGCCCGCTAGCGAGCAGTACTTC. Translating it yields CASSQSSLAGGPASEQYF.

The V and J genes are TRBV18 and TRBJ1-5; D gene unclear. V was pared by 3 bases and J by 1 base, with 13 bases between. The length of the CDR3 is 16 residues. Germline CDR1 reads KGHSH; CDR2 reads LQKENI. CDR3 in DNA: TGTGCCAGCTCACCGGAACCTGGAGGGAGCAATCAGCCCCAGCATTTT. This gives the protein CASSPEPGGSNQPQHF.

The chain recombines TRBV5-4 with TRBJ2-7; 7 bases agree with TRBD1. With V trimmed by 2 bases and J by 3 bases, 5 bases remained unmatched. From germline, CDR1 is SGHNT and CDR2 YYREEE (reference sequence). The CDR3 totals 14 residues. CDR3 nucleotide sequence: TGTGCCAGCAGCTTTCGGGACAGAATCTACGAGCAGTACTTC. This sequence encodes CASSFRDRIYEQYF.